This TCR beta chain appears in the sequencing data of a study of neurological immune-mediated disorders. Study-level points and caveats: None of the CDR3 amino acid sequences of expanded clones recurred across subjects, suggesting private repertoires in all groups.

Germline V lookup: CDR1 SEHNR, CDR2 FQNEAQ (reference sequence). The CDR3 consists of 17 residues. V shed 1 base, J shed 6 bases, and the junction held 9 bases outside the gene matches. Unsorted libraries were prepared from 2 million PBMCs that had been stored at -80 C. A 10-nucleotide random UMI tagged transcripts in template-switch 5'RACE cDNA synthesis. Each CDR3 protein is one row after TCRdb ran MiXCR on the 5' RACE reads. The sample yields about 59,000 distinct CDR3 sequences, roughly 13% seen once. This clonotype is labeled medium-sized. Antigen unknown. The J gene is TRBJ2-4, the V gene TRBV7-9, with 10 bases that match TRBD1. This clonotype was obtained from an older woman with HTLV-1-associated myelopathy (HAM/TSP). The source material was PBMCs. The CDR3 spells CASSLEGSTGGRNIQYF. The CDR3 DNA reads as TGTGCCAGCAGCTTAGAAGGGTCGACAGGGGGCCGAAACATTCAGTACTTC.